This T cell receptor (beta chain) was identified during a study of CD8 T cells in Susac syndrome. Note on this clonotype: Antigen specificity is unknown.

General observations from the study: The study's TCR sequencing and HLA analysis covered a relatively small number of individuals, and the study acknowledged this.

cDNA came from roughly 0.53 to 1 ug RNA primed by random hexamers. Amplification of the TCR beta CDR3 was carried out by immunoSEQ multiplex PCR, which spanned a total of 54 Vbeta and 13 Jbeta segments. TCRdb re-called the immunoSEQ multiplex PCR reads with MiXCR, one entry per CDR3 protein. The sample yields under 95,000 distinct CDR3 sequences, just under 95% seen once. Sequences were obtained from CD4+ T cells from PBMCs. This clonotype was sampled from a human donor with Susac syndrome.

In nucleotides, the CDR3 is TGTGCCAGCAGCCTACTTAGCGGGACAGCTAATGAAAAACTGTTTTTT. It specifies CASSLLSGTANEKLFF. The genes are TRBV7-9 and TRBJ1-4, with 7 bases lining up with TRBD1. The V segment lost 5 bases and the J segment 3 bases; nucleotides outside the gene matches: 9. Germline V gives CDR1 SEHNR, CDR2 FQNEAQ (reference sequence). CDR3 size: 16 residues.